The 29 T cell receptor beta chains listed next were all sequenced from one sample in a study of OX40 agonist ivuxolimab in advanced cancers. The assay was immunoSEQ multiplex PCR, and TCRdb's table has in-frame clones only and misses some. In the table there are 70,000 or so clones, roughly nine tenths of which are singletons. Specimen: CD4+ or CD8+ T cells sorted from blood, collected in a trial of the OX40 agonist ivuxolimab. These TCRs come from an adult with an advanced solid tumor such as melanoma, head and neck, liver or kidney cancer.

The chain employs TRBV30 and TRBJ1-2; D gene ambiguous. From germline, CDR1 is GTSNPN and CDR2 SVGIG (reference sequence). The CDR3 sequence is 15 residues long. V was pared by 0 bases and J by 4 bases, with 15 bases between. CDR3 loop: CAWSVRSIMGYGYTF. The CDR3 DNA reads TGTGCCTGGAGTGTACGCTCCATAATGGGCTATGGCTACACCTTC.

The sample holds one count of this clone. This sequence joins TRBV6-5 and TRBJ1-2; no firm D call. The germline CDR1 and CDR2 sequences are MNHEY and SVGAGI. This CDR3 contains 13 residues. Trimming pared 6 bases from V and 5 bases from J, leaving 13 bases between. The CDR3 nucleotides read TGTGCCAGCAGAGGTCCGATGCAATATGGCTACACCTTC. Its protein product is CASRGPMQYGYTF.

The rearrangement uses TRBV6-5 and TRBJ1-5; D may be TRBD1 (5 bases). Germline V gives CDR1 MNHEY, CDR2 SVGAGI. The CDR3 contains 14 residues. V gave up 1 base and J gave up 6 bases, with 10 bases separating them. The CDR3: CASSYLAGTQPQHF. The CDR3, as DNA: TGTGCCAGCAGTTACTTGGCAGGGACTCAGCCCCAGCATTTT.

The chain is built from TRBV6-5 and TRBJ1-2; D unclear. The germline V gene has CDR1 MNHEY and CDR2 SVGAGI. Deletions cut 4 bases from V and 1 base from J, with 4 bases between. The CDR3 is 12 amino acids. CDR3 coding DNA: TGTGCCAGCAGTTTCGTTAACTATGGCTACACCTTC. As protein: CASSFVNYGYTF.

On this clone: The sample contains more than one DNA sequence encoding this CDR3. V and J are TRBV7-2 and TRBJ1-2; 7 bases line up with TRBD1. V lost 1 base to trimming and J lost 7 bases; unmatched junction nucleotides: 9. The CDR3 is made up of 15 amino acids. Germline values: CDR1 SGHTA, CDR2 FQGNSA. The CDR3 sequence is CASSLDATGWGGYTF. Here the CDR3 DNA reads TGTGCCAGCAGCTTAGATGCGACAGGGTGGGGTGGCTACACCTTC.

This chain joins TRBV30 and TRBJ2-1, with D possibly being TRBD1 (6 bases). This CDR3 has 14 amino acids. Germline V gives CDR1 GTSNPN, CDR2 SVGIG (reference sequence). V lost 6 bases, J lost 4 bases, and 16 bases lay in between. CDR3 protein: CACDPGRGYNEQFF. The CDR3 region has the DNA TGTGCCTGCGACCCGGGCAGGGGTTACAATGAGCAGTTCTTC.

This clone has just one count. The rearrangement uses TRBV30 and TRBJ2-5; TRBD1 aligns across 9 bases. V was clipped by 4 bases and J by 4 bases; unmatched bases: 1. The CDR3 extends over 12 amino acids. Germline assignment: CDR1 GTSNPN and CDR2 SVGIG (reference sequence). The DNA of the CDR3 is TGTGCCTGGAACAGGGGGCCAGAGACCCAGTACTTC. This translates into CAWNRGPETQYF.

The J gene is TRBJ1-3, the V gene TRBV18; 11 nucleotides line up with TRBD1. Per the germline V gene, CDR1 is KGHSH and CDR2 is LQKENI. The CDR3 consists of 17 residues. V dropped 7 bases and J dropped 1; count of bases not matched to a gene: 9. The CDR3 nucleotides are TGTGCCAGCTGCGGACAGGGGGCTCTGGGATCTGGAAACACCATATATTTT. Its protein product is CASCGQGALGSGNTIYF.

The V gene is TRBV5-4, the J gene TRBJ1-1; 7 bases align to TRBD1. Trimming cost V 4 bases and J 1 base; bases outside gene matches: 7. The germline V gene has CDR1 SGHNT and CDR2 YYREEE (reference sequence). The CDR3 length is 15 residues. Here the CDR3 DNA reads TGTGCCAGCAGCCCACAGGGGCATCGGAACACTGAAGCTTTCTTT. This translates into CASSPQGHRNTEAFF.

The rearrangement uses TRBV7-8 and TRBJ2-1; tentatively, D is TRBD2 (6 bases). Germline-derived CDR1 and CDR2 are SGHVS and FQNEAQ. Trimming cost V 5 bases and J 0 bases, with 20 bases left between them. This CDR3 has 18 amino acids. CDR3 region: CASSPEFGGDPSYNEQFF. For the CDR3, the DNA is TGTGCCAGCAGCCCGGAGTTCGGGGGAGACCCCTCCTACAATGAGCAGTTCTTC.

The chain is built from TRBV18 and TRBJ1-4; possibly TRBD1 for D (5 bases). Trimming pared 1 base from V and 8 bases from J, leaving 11 bases between. The CDR3 covers 14 residues. The germline CDR1 and CDR2 sequences are KGHSH and LQKENI. The CDR3 DNA reads TGTGCCAGCTCACCACTTCCAGGGACGGAAAAACTGTTTTTT. Encoded protein: CASSPLPGTEKLFF.

The gene calls are TRBV5-1 and TRBJ2-5; 8 nucleotides agree with TRBD2. Germline loops: CDR1 SGHRS, CDR2 YFSETQ. V was pared by 4 bases and J by 2 bases, with 4 bases of the junction left unmatched. The CDR3 length is 14 residues. In nucleotides, the CDR3 is TGCGCCAGCAGCACCGCGGGGGGACAAGAGACCCAGTACTTC. Translation gives CASSTAGGQETQYF.

The V gene is TRBV10-3, the J gene TRBJ1-3, with 9 bases that match TRBD1. Germline trimming cut 3 bases from V and 2 bases from J; bases unmatched to any gene: 8. The CDR3 totals 17 residues. CDR1 and CDR2 from the germline V gene are ENHRY and SYGVKD. This CDR3 reads CAISETDRGGPGNTIYF. The CDR3 DNA reads as TGTGCCATCAGTGAAACTGACAGGGGGGGACCTGGAAACACCATATATTTT.

The rearrangement uses TRBV10-3 and TRBJ2-1; TRBD2 matches 7 bases. The CDR3 has 15 residues. From germline, CDR1 is ENHRY and CDR2 SYGVKD. V shed 8 bases, J shed 1 base, and the junction held 8 bases outside the gene matches. This chain's CDR3 is CAIGQGSGSYNEQFF. The CDR3 DNA is TGTGCCATCGGCCAGGGTAGCGGGTCCTACAATGAGCAGTTCTTC.

This clone was observed a single time. This sequence joins TRBV7-9 and TRBJ2-7, with D unresolved. Germline V lookup: CDR1 SEHNR, CDR2 FQNEAQ (reference sequence). The V end lost 5 bases, the J end lost 6 bases, and 11 bases lay between the germline ends. The CDR3 has 12 amino acids. This CDR3 is CASSPEVGEQYF. The CDR3, as DNA: TGTGCCAGCAGCCCCGAGGTTGGCGAGCAGTACTTC.

The chain employs TRBV6-6 and TRBJ2-3; D is ambiguous. This CDR3 spans 12 amino acids. CDR1 is MNHNY, CDR2 SVGAGI, per germline (reference sequence). Trimming pared 5 bases from V and 6 bases from J, leaving 9 bases between. The CDR3 here is CASSQHSDTQYF. DNA of the CDR3: TGTGCCAGCAGTCAACACTCGGATACGCAGTATTTT.

This clone was recorded only once. V and J are TRBV19 and TRBJ2-7; D ambiguous. The CDR3 spans 13 residues. V dropped 1 base and J dropped 4 bases, with 8 bases sitting between them. CDR1 LNHDA and CDR2 SQIVND come from the germline V gene (reference sequence). The CDR3 loop is CASSIGSTYEQYF. The CDR3, as DNA: TGTGCCAGTAGTATAGGCAGTACATACGAGCAGTACTTC.

The V gene is TRBV11-2, the J gene TRBJ1-3; unclear D gene. The germline V gene has CDR1 SGHAT and CDR2 FQNNGV. V was clipped by 2 bases and J by 2 bases, with 1 base between them. CDR3 length: 12 residues. CDR3 region: CASSLTGNTIYF. The CDR3 bases are TGTGCCAGCAGCTTAACTGGAAACACCATATATTTT.

The chain joins TRBV4-3 to TRBJ2-6; D gene ambiguous. CDR1 and CDR2 from the germline V gene are LGHNA and YSLEER. The germline V and J ends were trimmed by 0 bases and 0 bases, with 6 bases remaining between them. This CDR3 comprises 16 residues. CDR3 amino acids: CASSQESGSGANVLTF. For the CDR3, the DNA is TGCGCCAGCAGCCAAGAATCCGGCTCTGGGGCCAACGTCCTGACTTTC.

CDR3 bases: TGTGCCAGCAGCAAAGACAGGGTACGGAGCTCTGGGGCCAACGTCCTGACTTTC. This gives the protein CASSKDRVRSSGANVLTF. The chain has TRBV21-1 and TRBJ2-6; the D segment call TRBD1 is taken from the table without a DNA check. TRBV21-1 is a pseudogene locus. CDR3 length equals 18 residues.

This clone appeared once. The chain joins TRBV4-2 to TRBJ2-3; 8 bases align to TRBD1. The ends lost 5 bases at V and 2 bases at J; junction bases unmatched: 6. This CDR3 is 15 amino acids long. Germline lookup yields CDR1 LGHNA and CDR2 YNFKEQ. Here the CDR3 reads CASSSGQGSTDTQYF. CDR3 nucleotide sequence: TGTGCCAGCAGCAGCGGACAGGGCTCCACAGATACGCAGTATTTT.

This clone was seen only once. The chain couples TRBV28 to TRBJ1-1, with 7 bases fitting TRBD1. J lost 2 bases, V lost 0 bases, and 6 bases had no gene match. The CDR3 contains 16 residues. Germline loops: CDR1 MDHEN, CDR2 SYDVKM. In DNA, the CDR3 is TGTGCCAGCAGTTTATGGACCGGGACAGCTAACACTGAAGCTTTCTTT. Its protein is CASSLWTGTANTEAFF.

The chain recombines TRBV28 with TRBJ1-4; weak D call: TRBD1 (5 bases). The length of the CDR3 is 13 residues. Germline V gives CDR1 MDHEN, CDR2 SYDVKM. Trimming removed 8 bases at V and 7 bases at J, with 14 bases between. Here the CDR3 reads CASGSGRGEKLFF. The DNA of the CDR3 is TGTGCCAGCGGGTCAGGGCGGGGTGAAAAACTGTTTTTT. The full variable domain, completed using reference TRBV28 and TRBJ1-4, is DVKVTQSSRYLVKRTGEKVFLECVQDMDHENMFWYRQDPGLGLRLIYFSYDVKMKEKGDIPEGYSVSREKKERFSLILESASTNQTSMYLCASGSGRGEKLFFGSGTQLSVL.

V gene TRBV6-5 combines with J gene TRBJ2-7; 7 bases fit TRBD1. Per the germline V gene, CDR1 is MNHEY and CDR2 is SVGAGI. CDR3 length: 15 amino acids. After removal of 4 bases from V and 3 bases from J, the junction contained 9 bases not matched to a gene. As DNA, the CDR3 is TGTGCCAGCAGTTCAGGACAGGAATTTCGCTACGAGCAGTACTTC. This gives the protein CASSSGQEFRYEQYF.

This clone occurred once. The chain employs TRBV2 and TRBJ2-5; possible D gene TRBD1, 6 bases. The germline V gene encodes CDR1 SNHLY and CDR2 FYNNEI. The CDR3 sequence is 13 residues long. Trimming took 8 bases from V and 0 from J, leaving 10 bases between them. The chain's CDR3 is CASDRRNQETQYF. In DNA form, the CDR3 reads TGTGCCAGCGACAGGAGGAACCAAGAGACCCAGTACTTC.

The CDR3 coding sequence is TGCGCCAGCAGCGCATTGTCCAGGGAAGCTGGGGCCAACGTCCTGACTTTC. Protein sequence: CASSALSREAGANVLTF. The chain recombines TRBV5-1 with TRBJ2-6; D is possibly TRBD1 (5 bases). The CDR3 runs to 17 residues. V was pared by 4 bases and J by 2 bases, with 16 bases between. CDR1 and CDR2 from the germline V gene are SGHRS and YFSETQ. Full variable domain (remainder filled in from reference TRBV5-1 and TRBJ2-6): KAGVTQTPRYLIKTRGQQVTLSCSPISGHRSVSWYQQTPGQGLQFLFEYFSETQRNKGNFPGRFSGRQFSNSRSEMNVSTLELGDSALYLCASSALSREAGANVLTFGAGSRLTVL.

The rearrangement links TRBV4-1 to TRBJ1-5, with D unresolved. The germline gives CDR1 MGHRA, CDR2 YSYEKL. V was pared by 7 bases and J by 3 bases, with 7 bases between. The CDR3 runs to 12 residues. The CDR3, as DNA: TGCGCCAGCAAGTTCGACAATCAGCCCCAGCATTTT. This gives the protein CASKFDNQPQHF.

The J gene is TRBJ2-7, the V gene TRBV19, with D possibly called TRBD1 or TRBD2 (7 bases each). The germline V gene has CDR1 LNHDA and CDR2 SQIVND (reference sequence). V dropped 2 bases and J dropped 4 bases, with 21 bases sitting between them. CDR3 length equals 17 residues. The CDR3 reads CASSIKEGGTVAYEQYF. CDR3 sequence (DNA): TGTGCCAGTAGTATAAAGGAGGGGGGGACAGTTGCATACGAGCAGTACTTC.

In its sample, this clone was seen a few times. The V and J genes are TRBV19 and TRBJ2-2; the D gene is possibly TRBD1 (6 bases). The CDR3 spans 16 residues. V lost 9 bases and J lost 5, with 22 bases in between. CDR1 is LNHDA, CDR2 SQIVND, per germline (reference sequence). The DNA for the CDR3 is TGTGCCAGCACCACCGGACAGAAATCCTCAACCGGGGAGCTGTTTTTT. Its protein product is CASTTGQKSSTGELFF.